This is a list of T cell receptor beta chains from one sample in a study of OX40 agonist ivuxolimab in advanced cancers. Produced via immunoSEQ multiplex PCR; TCRdb's table is partial and in-frame only. The sample carries approximately 48,000 clones, around nine tenths recorded once. The specimen comprised CD4+ or CD8+ T cells sorted from blood, sampled in a trial of the OX40 agonist ivuxolimab. The receptors come from an adult with an advanced solid tumor such as melanoma, head and neck, liver or kidney cancer. The CDR3 runs from the conserved cysteine through the conserved F or W. The D gene is left open where the match is weak. Only some rows state a clone size, as once, few, many or a class for expanded clones.

- | TRBJ1-3 | TRBV30 | - | TGTGCCTGGAGTGTAGGCTCTGGAAACACCATATATTTT | CAWSVGSGNTIYF
- | TRBJ1-4 | TRBV30 | TRBD1 | TGTGCCTGGAGCACAGGGGGCTCGAATGAAAAACTGTTTTTT | CAWSTGGSNEKLFF
- | TRBJ2-5 | TRBV27 | TRBD1 | TGTGCCAGCAGCTGGGGGACAGGGGATGGAGAGACCCAGTACTTC | CASSWGTGDGETQYF
- | TRBJ1-2 | TRBV6-5 | - | TGTGCCAGCAGTTCCCCTTATGGCTACACCTTC | CASSSPYGYTF
- | TRBJ1-1 | TRBV9 | - | TGTGCCAGCAGCCCCATGGGTACTGAAGCTTTCTTT | CASSPMGTEAFF
- | TRBJ2-7 | TRBV7-6 | TRBD1 | TGTGCCAGCAGCATCGACAGGGGATACGAGCAGTACTTC | CASSIDRGYEQYF
- | TRBJ1-1 | TRBV7-3 | - | TGTGCCAGCAGCCCCTTGGGGGCTTTGAACACTGAAGCTTTCTTT | CASSPLGALNTEAFF
- | TRBJ1-2 | TRBV4-2 | - | TGTGCCAGCAGCCAGGGGGGAGGGGATTATAACTATGGCTACACCTTC | CASSQGGGDYNYGYTF
- | TRBJ2-7 | TRBV5-1 | TRBD2 | TGCGCCAGCAGCTTTAGCGGGGGGGCCCACGAGCAGTACTTC | CASSFSGGAHEQYF
- | TRBJ2-3 | TRBV7-9 | - | TGTGCCAGCACCCTACCCATCACAGATACGCAGTATTTT | CASTLPITDTQYF
- | TRBJ2-6 | TRBV4-3 | - | TGCGCCAGCGGCCAAGACTCAGAGAGCTCTGGGGCCAACGTCCTGACTTTC | CASGQDSESSGANVLTF
- | TRBJ2-1 | TRBV7-3 | - | TGTGCCAGCAGCTTGTCTAGCGATGAGCAGTTCTTC | CASSLSSDEQFF
- | TRBJ2-7 | TRBV19 | TRBD2 | TGTGCCAGTAGTATGGGTAGCGGGACGTACGAGCAGTACTTC | CASSMGSGTYEQYF
- | TRBJ2-3 | TRBV30 | - | TGTGCCTGGAGTGTATCCCCTGGCACAGATACGCGGTATTTT | CAWSVSPGTDTRYF
- | TRBJ2-3 | TRBV6-1 | - | TGTGCCAGCAGTGATACGGGCCTATGGGATACGCAGTATTTT | CASSDTGLWDTQYF
- | TRBJ2-7 | TRBV7-8 | - | TGTGCCAGCAGCCGATTCCATAGCGGCAGTTCCTACGAGCAGTACTTC | CASSRFHSGSSYEQYF
- | TRBJ2-1 | TRBV4-2 | - | TGTGCCAGCAGCCAAGAAGAGCGTTCGGGTCTTGAGCAGTTCTTC | CASSQEERSGLEQFF
- | TRBJ2-3 | TRBV7-9 | - | TGTGCCAGCAGTTTGGAGGGAGGCACGCAGTATTTT | CASSLEGGTQYF
- | TRBJ2-1 | TRBV27 | TRBD1 | TGTGCCAGCAGTTTACTGCACCGGGACAGGGGGCCCGATGAGCAGTTCTTC | CASSLLHRDRGPDEQFF
- | TRBJ2-7 | TRBV30 | - | TGTGCCTGCGAAGGTGGTATTCTTTACGAGCAGTACTTC | CACEGGILYEQYF
once | TRBJ2-3 | TRBV6-5 | TRBD2 | TGTGCCAGCAGTTATTTTGCGGGAGGGATGGATACGCAGTATTTT | CASSYFAGGMDTQYF
- | TRBJ2-1 | TRBV19 | - | TGTGCCAGTAGTCCCGGATTACGGGGGAGGGGGACCTACAATGAGCAGTTCTTC | CASSPGLRGRGTYNEQFF
- | TRBJ1-5 | TRBV4-2 | - | TGTGCCAGCAGCCAAGATGACATTAGCAATCAGCCCCAGCATTTT | CASSQDDISNQPQHF
few | TRBJ1-2 | TRBV7-2 | TRBD1 | TGTGCCAGCAGCCCGAACCCCCCGACAGGGATCTATGGCTACACCTTC | CASSPNPPTGIYGYTF
- | TRBJ2-7 | TRBV7-3 | TRBD1 | TGTGCCAGCAGCTTGGGACAGGGCGACGAGCAGTACTTC | CASSLGQGDEQYF
- | TRBJ2-7 | TRBV5-4 | - | TGTGCCAGCAGCTTGGACCAGACCTACGAGCAGTACTTC | CASSLDQTYEQYF
- | TRBJ2-7 | TRBV9 | TRBD1 | TGTGCCAGCAGCGTAAGGGACAGCTCCTACGAGCAGTACTTC | CASSVRDSSYEQYF
- | TRBJ1-4 | TRBV27 | - | TGTGCCAGCAGTTGGAGTCAGCTTAATGAAAAACTGTTTTTT | CASSWSQLNEKLFF
few | TRBJ1-1 | TRBV19 | - | TGTGCCAGTATGGTCGGGGGCGGTAACACTGAAGCTTTCTTT | CASMVGGGNTEAFF
- | TRBJ2-1 | TRBV7-9 | - | TGTGCCAGCAGCCTACGCTACAATGAGCAGTTCTTC | CASSLRYNEQFF
- | TRBJ2-3 | TRBV4-3 | - | TGCGCCAGCAGCCCCTTGACAGGGACTAACCCTAGCACAGATACGCAGTATTTT | CASSPLTGTNPSTDTQYF
once | TRBJ2-2 | TRBV7-2 | - | TGTGCCAGCAGTGGGGAGCTGTTTTTT | CASSGELFF
few | TRBJ1-1 | TRBV29-1 | - | TGCAGCGGTGGGGGGCTCGGAACTGAAGCTTTCTTT | CSGGGLGTEAFF
- | TRBJ1-1 | TRBV5-6 | - | TGTGCCAGCAGCTTGGAAGGTACGAACACTGAAGCTTTCTTT | CASSLEGTNTEAFF
- | TRBJ1-1 | TRBV7-7 | - | TGTGCCAGCAGCTTAACCCTGACAGACACTGAAGCTTTCTTT | CASSLTLTDTEAFF
- | TRBJ1-1 | TRBV7-8 | - | TGTGCCAGCAACCCCTCCGGGGGGGCTTATTATACTGAAGCTTTCTTT | CASNPSGGAYYTEAFF
- | TRBJ2-1 | TRBV27 | - | TGTGCCAGCAGTTCCGCCCCCGGTTCATGGAATGAGCAGTTCTTC | CASSSAPGSWNEQFF
few | TRBJ1-2 | TRBV19 | TRBD1 | TGTGCCAGCCAACAGGGGACTAACTATGGCTACACCTTC | CASQQGTNYGYTF
- | TRBJ2-7 | TRBV4-3 | TRBD1 | TGCGCCAGCAGCCAAACCGGGACAGGGGACTACGAGCAGTACTTC | CASSQTGTGDYEQYF
once | TRBJ2-7 | TRBV7-6 | - | TGTGCCAGCAGCTTCCGGGGAGACAGGACACTCTACGAGCAGTACTTC | CASSFRGDRTLYEQYF
- | TRBJ2-2 | TRBV29-1 | - | TGCAGCGCTCTAACCGGGGAGCTGTTTTTT | CSALTGELFF
- | TRBJ2-3 | TRBV19 | TRBD2 | TGTGCCAGTAGTAGCCCGGGACTAGCGGGAGGGAAGGTCCCAGATACGCAGTATTTT | CASSSPGLAGGKVPDTQYF
few | TRBJ2-7 | TRBV15 | - | TGTGCCACCAGAGACGGGAGACTAGGCGAGCAGTACTTC | CATRDGRLGEQYF
- | TRBJ2-1 | TRBV4-3 | TRBD1 | TGCGCCAGCAGCCCCGGGACAGGCCCCATCCACAATGAGCAGTTCTTC | CASSPGTGPIHNEQFF
- | TRBJ2-2 | TRBV9 | - | TGTGCCAGCAGCGTACAAGGAGGGGGCTCTGTCGGGGAGCTGTTTTTT | CASSVQGGGSVGELFF
- | TRBJ1-2 | TRBV9 | - | TGTGCCAGCAGCGTAGGAGGGTCTGGGTTTGCTCGGGGCTACACCTTC | CASSVGGSGFARGYTF
- | TRBJ1-1 | TRBV11-3 | - | TGTGCCAGCAGCTTAGAAAGCAATATGAACACTGAAGCTTTCTTT | CASSLESNMNTEAFF
many | TRBJ2-1 | TRBV6-5 | TRBD2 | TGTGCCTGCGGAATTGGGCTAGCGGGGTACAATGAGCAGTTCTTC | CACGIGLAGYNEQFF
- | TRBJ2-1 | TRBV4-3 | TRBD1 | TGCGCCAGCAGCCTAACTACAGGGGGCAGGCACAATGAGCAGTTCTTC | CASSLTTGGRHNEQFF
- | TRBJ1-5 | TRBV9 | - | TGTGCCAGCAGCGCCTGCAGGGGCGGCAAAAAAGACAATCAGCCCCAGCATTTT | CASSACRGGKKDNQPQHF
- | TRBJ1-6 | TRBV9 | - | TGTGCCAGCAGCGTAGCTGGGGCAGGAACCGAGCCCCTCCACTTT | CASSVAGAGTEPLHF
- | TRBJ1-4 | TRBV12-1 | - | TGTGCCAGCAGCCCGACCGGGACAGGGTCGAAGGTAACTAATGAAAAACTGTTTTTT | CASSPTGTGSKVTNEKLFF
- | TRBJ2-7 | TRBV5-6 | - | TGTGCCAGCAGCTACGGGGCGGGGATAGAGCGCGAGCAGTACTTC | CASSYGAGIEREQYF
- | TRBJ2-1 | TRBV7-9 | TRBD2 | TGTGCCAGCAGCTTTTTAAGCGGGGGGGCTGGTGAGCAGTTCTTC | CASSFLSGGAGEQFF
- | TRBJ1-1 | TRBV4-2 | TRBD1 | TGTGCCAGCAGCCAAGTAGGGGACAGGGGAACAGGAACTGAAGCTTTCTTT | CASSQVGDRGTGTEAFF